Given below is one TCR beta chain in context. Different DNA sequences within this sample yield the same CDR3. Every PCR received spiked-in synthetic TCR analog templates. Using immunoSEQ multiplex PCR, the repertoire was profiled, and TCRdb retains in-frame clones only, with some absent. The sample shows tens of thousands of clones, about 90% of them seen only once. These data come from a study of PD-L1 blockade in urothelial cancer. Study at large: Blood analyses occurred 3 weeks (second dose) and 6 weeks post treatment start.

Time point meaning: peripheral blood 6 weeks after treatment start. All patients carried locally advanced or metastatic urothelial carcinoma. Looked up from germline, CDR1 is SGHNT and CDR2 is YYREEE (reference sequence). Trimming at V came to 4 bases and at J to 1 base, leaving 4 bases not matched to a gene. This CDR3 region has 14 residues. The sample consisted of PBMCs, taken around atezolizumab (anti-PD-L1) treatment. V gene TRBV5-4 combines with J gene TRBJ2-7; 8 bases map to TRBD1. The receptor was derived from a man between 65 and 85 years old with urothelial cancer. The CDR3 coding sequence is TGTGCCAGCAGCCCAGGACAGGGATCCTACGAGCAGTACTTC. Protein: CASSPGQGSYEQYF.